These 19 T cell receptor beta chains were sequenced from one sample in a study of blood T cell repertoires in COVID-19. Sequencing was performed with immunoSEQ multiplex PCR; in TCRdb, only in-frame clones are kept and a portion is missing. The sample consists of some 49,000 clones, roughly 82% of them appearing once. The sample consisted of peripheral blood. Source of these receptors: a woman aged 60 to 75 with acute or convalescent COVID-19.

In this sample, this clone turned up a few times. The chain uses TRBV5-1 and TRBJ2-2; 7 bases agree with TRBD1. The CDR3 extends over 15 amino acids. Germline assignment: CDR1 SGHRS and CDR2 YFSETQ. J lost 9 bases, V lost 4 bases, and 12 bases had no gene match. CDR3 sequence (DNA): TGCGCCAGCAGCGGGGACAGTCGTTTGTCCCGGGAGCTGTTTTTT. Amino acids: CASSGDSRLSRELFF.

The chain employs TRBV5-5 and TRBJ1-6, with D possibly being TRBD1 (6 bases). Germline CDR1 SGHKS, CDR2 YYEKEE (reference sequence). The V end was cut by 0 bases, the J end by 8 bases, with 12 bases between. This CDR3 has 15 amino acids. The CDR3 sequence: CASSLAAGVHSPLHF. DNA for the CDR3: TGTGCCAGCAGCTTGGCCGCAGGGGTCCATTCACCCCTCCACTTT.

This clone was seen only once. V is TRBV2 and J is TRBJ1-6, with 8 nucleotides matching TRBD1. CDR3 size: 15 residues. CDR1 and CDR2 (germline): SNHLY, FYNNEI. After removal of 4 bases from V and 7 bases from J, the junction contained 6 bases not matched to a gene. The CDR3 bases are TGTGCCAGCAGTGGACAGGGGACTAAGAATTCACCCCTCCACTTT. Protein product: CASSGQGTKNSPLHF.

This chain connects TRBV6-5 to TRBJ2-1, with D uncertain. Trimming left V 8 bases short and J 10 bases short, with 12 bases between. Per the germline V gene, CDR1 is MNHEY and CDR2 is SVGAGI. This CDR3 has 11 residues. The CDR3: CASYSNPEQFF. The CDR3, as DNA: TGTGCCAGCTATTCTAATCCAGAGCAGTTCTTC.

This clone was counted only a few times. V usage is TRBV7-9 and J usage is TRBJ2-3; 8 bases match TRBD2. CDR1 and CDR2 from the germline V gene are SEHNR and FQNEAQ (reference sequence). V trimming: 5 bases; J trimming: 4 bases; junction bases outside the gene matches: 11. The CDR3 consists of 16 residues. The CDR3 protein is CASSAGLVGGPDTQYF. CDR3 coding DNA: TGTGCCAGCAGCGCGGGACTAGTCGGTGGCCCAGATACGCAGTATTTT. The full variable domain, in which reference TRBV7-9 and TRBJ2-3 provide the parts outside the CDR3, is DTGVSQNPRHKITKRGQNVTFRCDPISEHNRLYWYRQTLGQGPEFLTYFQNEAQLEKSRLLSDRFSAERPKGSFSTLEIQRTEQGDSAMYLCASSAGLVGGPDTQYFGPGTRLTVL.

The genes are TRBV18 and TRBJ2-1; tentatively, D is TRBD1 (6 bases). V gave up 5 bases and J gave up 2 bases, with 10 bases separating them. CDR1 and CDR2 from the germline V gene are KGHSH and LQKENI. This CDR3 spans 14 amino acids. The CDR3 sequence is CASSIQGTYNEQFF. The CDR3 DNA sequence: TGTGCCAGCTCAATACAGGGAACCTACAATGAGCAGTTCTTC.

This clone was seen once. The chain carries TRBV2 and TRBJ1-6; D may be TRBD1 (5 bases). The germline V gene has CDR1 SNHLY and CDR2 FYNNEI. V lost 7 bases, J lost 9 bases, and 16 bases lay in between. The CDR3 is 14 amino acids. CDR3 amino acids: CASIESGNRSPLHF. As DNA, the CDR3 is TGTGCCAGCATTGAGTCAGGGAATCGTTCACCCCTCCACTTT.

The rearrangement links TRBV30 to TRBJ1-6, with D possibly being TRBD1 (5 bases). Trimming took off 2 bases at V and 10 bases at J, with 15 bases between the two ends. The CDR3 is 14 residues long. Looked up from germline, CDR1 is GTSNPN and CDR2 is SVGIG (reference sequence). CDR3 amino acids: CAWSYQGNRSPLHF. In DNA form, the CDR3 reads TGTGCCTGGAGTTATCAGGGAAATCGCTCACCCCTCCACTTT.

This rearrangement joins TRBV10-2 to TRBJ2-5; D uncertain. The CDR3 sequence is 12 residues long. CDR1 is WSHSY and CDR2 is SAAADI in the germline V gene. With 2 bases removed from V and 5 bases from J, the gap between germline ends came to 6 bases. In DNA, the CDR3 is TGCGCCAGCAGTGAGACTTGGGAGACCCAGTACTTC. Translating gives CASSETWETQYF.

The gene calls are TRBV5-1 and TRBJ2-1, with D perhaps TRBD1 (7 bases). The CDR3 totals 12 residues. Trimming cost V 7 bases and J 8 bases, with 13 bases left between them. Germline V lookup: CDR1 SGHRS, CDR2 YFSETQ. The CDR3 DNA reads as TGCGCCAGCGGCCAGGGGGGCCATGAGCAGTTCTTC. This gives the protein CASGQGGHEQFF.

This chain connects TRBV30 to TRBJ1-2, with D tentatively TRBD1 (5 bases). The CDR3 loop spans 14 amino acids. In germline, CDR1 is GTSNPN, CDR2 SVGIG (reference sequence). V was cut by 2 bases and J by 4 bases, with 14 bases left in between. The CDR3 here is CAWSLLGGSYGYTF. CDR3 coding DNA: TGTGCCTGGAGTTTGCTCGGGGGTAGCTATGGCTACACCTTC.

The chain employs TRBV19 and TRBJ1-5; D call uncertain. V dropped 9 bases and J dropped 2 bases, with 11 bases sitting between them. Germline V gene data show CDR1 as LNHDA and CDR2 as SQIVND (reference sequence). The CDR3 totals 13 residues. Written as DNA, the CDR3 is TGTGCCAGCGCTAAGACTGGCAATCAGCCCCAGCATTTT. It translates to CASAKTGNQPQHF.

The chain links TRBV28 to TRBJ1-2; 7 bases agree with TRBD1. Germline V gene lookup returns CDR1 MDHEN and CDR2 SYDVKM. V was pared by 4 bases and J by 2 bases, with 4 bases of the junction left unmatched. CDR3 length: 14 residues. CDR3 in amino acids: CASSWGQTNYGYTF. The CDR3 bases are TGTGCCAGCAGTTGGGGACAGACAAACTATGGCTACACCTTC.

CDR3 coding DNA: TGTGCCAGCGGTTATTCTTCTAACTATGGCTACACCTTC. Protein sequence: CASGYSSNYGYTF. The V call is TRBV27, the J call TRBJ1-2; no clear D. The CDR3 covers 13 residues. Germline V gene lookup returns CDR1 MNHEY and CDR2 SMNVEV (reference sequence). The V end lost 8 bases, the J end lost 0 bases, and 10 bases lay between the germline ends.

The CDR3 protein is CASSAEAHSNQPQHF. CDR3 nucleotides: TGTGCCAGCAGTGCAGAGGCGCATAGCAATCAGCCCCAGCATTTT. The chain couples TRBV2 to TRBJ1-5, with unresolved D. CDR3 length: 15 residues. Trimming shortened V by 4 bases and J by 0 bases, and 10 bases separated the two germline ends. From germline, CDR1 is SNHLY and CDR2 FYNNEI.

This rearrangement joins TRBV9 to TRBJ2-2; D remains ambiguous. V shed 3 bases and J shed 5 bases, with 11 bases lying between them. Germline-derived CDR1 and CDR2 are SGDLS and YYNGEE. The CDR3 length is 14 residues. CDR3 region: CASSDRTVTGELFF. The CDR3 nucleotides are TGTGCCAGCAGCGACAGAACAGTTACCGGGGAGCTGTTTTTT.

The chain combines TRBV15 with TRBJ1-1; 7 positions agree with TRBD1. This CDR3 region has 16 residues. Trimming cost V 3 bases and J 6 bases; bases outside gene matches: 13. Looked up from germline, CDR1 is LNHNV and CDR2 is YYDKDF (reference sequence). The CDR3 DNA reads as TGTGCCACCAGCAGGGGGGGCAGGGGGAAAGGTGCTGAAGCTTTCTTT. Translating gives CATSRGGRGKGAEAFF.

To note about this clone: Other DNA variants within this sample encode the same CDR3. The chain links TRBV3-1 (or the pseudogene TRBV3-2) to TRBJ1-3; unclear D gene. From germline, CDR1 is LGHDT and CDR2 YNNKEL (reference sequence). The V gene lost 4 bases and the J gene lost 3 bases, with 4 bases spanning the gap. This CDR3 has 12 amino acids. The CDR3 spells CASSPSGNTIYF. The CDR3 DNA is TGTGCCAGCAGCCCCAGTGGAAACACCATATATTTT.

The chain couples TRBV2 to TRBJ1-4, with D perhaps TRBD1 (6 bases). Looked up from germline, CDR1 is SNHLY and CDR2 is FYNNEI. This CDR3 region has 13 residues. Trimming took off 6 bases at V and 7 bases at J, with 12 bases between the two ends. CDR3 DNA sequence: TGTGCCAGCAGACAGGGAATTGTTGAAAAACTGTTTTTT. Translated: CASRQGIVEKLFF.